The subject of this entry is one T cell receptor beta chain. Its antigen is unknown. Base quality data are lacking; no much larger clone is found one base away. For repertoire sequencing, TCR beta CDR3 regions were amplified from RNA transcripts. HTBI primers and the Qiagen OneStep RT-PCR kit were used in a first-round RT-PCR, which was followed by a second-round multiplex PCR, size selection and purification. Libraries were sequenced paired-end with 100 bp reads on an Illumina HiSeq2000. The authors' pipeline ran thus. Reads were processed with SOAPnuke, discarding reads with adapters, uncalled bases, mean Phred below 15, or no exact constant-primer or identifier match. High-quality paired reads were merged with COPE v1.2.5. Each unique nucleotide sequence was treated as a clonotype, and MiTCR v1.1 was used to align the clonotypes to the IMGT TRB V, D and J references. The analysis was limited to V-J combinations with a frequency above 0.0001, which together covered about 99% of repertoires. A TCR clonal expansion and chaos score per V-J combination was defined as the ratio of F50 clonal expansion to chaos observed in the TCRdist matrix. Welch's t-statistics and random forest were used to reduce the features to 10 to 15 V-J combinations, which were then used as input to a naive Bayes classifier. The similarity between thyroid and blood repertoires was quantified using the Morisita-Horn index. Starting from the raw public reads, TCRdb applied fastp trimming at Q25, assembled clones with MiXCR and retained in-frame beta chains. One record per CDR3 amino acid sequence lists the most common genes and DNA. Clone size and V and J calls follow TCRdb, not the original study. In this sample the table shows approximately 330,000 distinct CDR3 sequences, 15% to 20% of which occur a single time. The top ten hold around an eighth of the sample.

This sample was included in a study of Graves' ophthalmopathy and Graves' hyperthyroidism (dated by TCRdb to 2016 to 2019). About the study as a whole: Peripheral blood was collected at initial diagnosis, prior to any treatment. The study used TCR beta repertoire signatures to distinguish Graves' ophthalmopathy from Graves' hyperthyroidism and to predict progression to ophthalmopathy. Once sampling was done, hyperthyroidism patients were given methimazole at a starting dose of 30 mg daily, while ophthalmopathy patients were given high-dose intravenous methylprednisolone. To explore V-J signatures that separate ophthalmopathy from hyperthyroidism, a discovery set of 95 to 100 patients was enrolled, consisting of more than 40 with ophthalmopathy and under 65 with stable hyperthyroidism. For independent validation, a separate cohort was made up of approximately 18 hyperthyroidism patients plus 17 patients who later progressed from hyperthyroidism to ophthalmopathy. In five or six hyperthyroidism patients, the T-cell repertoires found in thyroid tissue were compared with those found in blood. In total, 120 to 150 blood samples were TCR-sequenced: approximately 42 ophthalmopathy, 75 hyperthyroidism and roughly 17 hyperthyroidism-to-ophthalmopathy patients.

From the cysteine up to the phenylalanine, the CDR3 has a length of 18 residues. The only DNA kept is the CDR3, 54 bases in frame from the first base. Trimming removed 0 bases from V and 10 bases from J, leaving 22 bases between the germline ends. The germline V gene specifies SGHVS as CDR1 and FQNEAQ as CDR2. Results and caveats for the whole study, not just this receptor: Most expanded thyroid clonotypes with frequency above 0.001 were also detected in blood, suggesting blood repertoires may reflect the thyroid immune response. In validation, the model predicted ophthalmopathy progression with about 71% sensitivity and around 72% specificity; some twelve predicted patients were CT-confirmed with GO in a median of around 6 months. In cross-validation, the 13-signature model distinguished ophthalmopathy from stable hyperthyroidism with less than 90% sensitivity and 81.08% specificity, while in the test set the corresponding values were about 80% and 75%. No statistical method was used to predetermine the sample size, and group allocation was not hidden from the investigators.

Ophthalmopathy patients had moderately to severely active disease, Clinical Activity Score of at least 3, NOSPECS grade of at least 4, and disease duration under 3 months. Anyone with other autoimmune diseases, uncontrolled infections, pregnancy or lactation was excluded from the study. Clinical symptoms, serum thyroxine, TRAb, thyroid ultrasound and orbital computed tomography were used for diagnosis. PBMCs were isolated from about 10 ml of fresh peripheral blood by Ficoll-Paque density gradient centrifugation. Trizol reagent was used to extract the total RNA, and its quality was then checked on an Agilent 2100 Bioanalyzer.

Sequenced material: peripheral blood. The sequence links TRBV7-8 to TRBJ1-6; possibly the D gene is TRBD1, per 5 matching bases. The clonotype was recovered from an adult man with Graves' ophthalmopathy. In nucleotide form, the sequence is TGTGCCAGCAGCTTAGCGCGGTTAGGGGCGCGCGGTAAATCACCCCTCCACTTT. Its translation is CASSLARLGARGKSPLHF.